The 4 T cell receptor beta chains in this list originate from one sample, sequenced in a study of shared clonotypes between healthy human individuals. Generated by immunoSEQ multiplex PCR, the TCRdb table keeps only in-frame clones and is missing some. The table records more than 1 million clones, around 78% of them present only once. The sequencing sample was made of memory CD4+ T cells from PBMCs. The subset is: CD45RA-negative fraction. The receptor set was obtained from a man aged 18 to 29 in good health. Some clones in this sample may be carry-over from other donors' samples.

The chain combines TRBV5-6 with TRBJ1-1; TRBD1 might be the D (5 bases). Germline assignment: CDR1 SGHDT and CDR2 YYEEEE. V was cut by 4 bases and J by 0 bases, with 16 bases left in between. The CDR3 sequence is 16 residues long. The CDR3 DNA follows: TGTGCCAGCAGCGGGCCTCAGCGGGGGGTGAACACTGAAGCTTTCTTT. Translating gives CASSGPQRGVNTEAFF.

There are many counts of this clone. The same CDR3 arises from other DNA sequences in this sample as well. The CDR3 spells CASSQLTGELFF. As DNA, the CDR3 is TGTGCCAGCAGCCAACTCACCGGGGAGCTGTTTTTT. The rearrangement uses TRBV11-2 and TRBJ2-2; D gene ambiguous. Germline loops: CDR1 SGHAT, CDR2 FQNNGV. The CDR3 loop spans 12 amino acids. V was clipped by 5 bases and J by 4 bases, with 5 bases between them.

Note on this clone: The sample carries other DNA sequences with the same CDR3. Written as DNA, the CDR3 is TGTGCCAGCAGTCACAGCTACGAGCAGTACTTC. It yields the protein CASSHSYEQYF. The chain joins TRBV28 to TRBJ2-7; D not resolved. V was shortened by 5 bases and J by 3 bases, with 5 bases between the two germline ends. CDR3 length: 11 amino acids. CDR1 is MDHEN and CDR2 is SYDVKM in the germline V gene.

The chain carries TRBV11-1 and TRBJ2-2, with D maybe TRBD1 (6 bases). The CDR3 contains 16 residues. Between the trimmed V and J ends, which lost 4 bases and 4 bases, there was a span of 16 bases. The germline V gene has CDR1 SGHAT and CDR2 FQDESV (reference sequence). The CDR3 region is CASSSASRQVTGELFF. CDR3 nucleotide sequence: TGTGCCAGCAGCTCCGCCTCCCGACAGGTCACCGGGGAGCTGTTTTTT.